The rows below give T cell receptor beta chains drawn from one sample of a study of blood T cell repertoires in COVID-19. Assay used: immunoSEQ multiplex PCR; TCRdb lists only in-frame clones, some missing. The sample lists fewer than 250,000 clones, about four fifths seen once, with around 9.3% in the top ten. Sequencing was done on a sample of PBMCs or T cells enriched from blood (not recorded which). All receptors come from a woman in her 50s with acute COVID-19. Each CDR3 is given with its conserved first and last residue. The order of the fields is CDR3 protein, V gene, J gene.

CASSDEVGEETQYF	TRBV7-2	TRBJ2-5
CASSLAGGARGYTF	TRBV5-4	TRBJ1-2
CASSIGSGSPLDEQFF	TRBV19	TRBJ2-1
CASSLVRGPNTEAFF	TRBV7-9	TRBJ1-1
CASSPDRGTGELFF	TRBV18	TRBJ2-2
CATSKARGLAGRDFTDTQYF	TRBV15	TRBJ2-3
CASSRQGVNQPQHF	TRBV2	TRBJ1-5
CASSIPGGQGAKTQYF	TRBV19	TRBJ2-5
CASSLGGSGGQETQYF	TRBV7-9	TRBJ2-5
CASSRAGGGGAGGELFF	TRBV4-3	TRBJ2-2
CASSLSGDRGHGYEQYF	TRBV28	TRBJ2-7
CASSLSPTGRNEKLFF	TRBV4-1	TRBJ1-4
CASSLEQGVSSGELFF	TRBV11-1	TRBJ2-2
CATSRGGQNTEAFF	TRBV15	TRBJ1-1
CASSLGLAGVGDEQFF	TRBV7-9	TRBJ2-1
CASSPIGLAGDNEQFF	TRBV28	TRBJ2-1
CASSYVGAGTEAFF	TRBV6-5	TRBJ1-1
CASSSGSTGELFF	TRBV19	TRBJ2-2
CASSLWQNTEAFF	TRBV5-5	TRBJ1-1
CAIKESRGTDTQYF	TRBV10-3	TRBJ2-3
CASSLIYTAGADTEAFF	TRBV27	TRBJ1-1
CASSLAAGLGEQYF	TRBV5-1	TRBJ2-7
CASSQPSGRGGLKTQYF	TRBV14	TRBJ2-5
CATSGQDRARNTEAFF	TRBV24-1	TRBJ1-1
CASSRQPTGELFF	TRBV6-5	TRBJ2-2
CASSVGGTNTEAFF	TRBV10-1	TRBJ1-1
CASSLPGQENTGELFF	TRBV7-9	TRBJ2-2